The source of this TCR beta chain is a study of shared clonotypes between healthy human individuals. The V gene lost 6 bases and the J gene lost 1 base, with 13 bases spanning the gap. The CDR3 contains 15 residues. Germline V CDR1 and CDR2: LNHDA, SQIVND (reference sequence). The table came from immunoSEQ multiplex PCR; TCRdb's copy has only in-frame clones and leaves some out. The data show fewer than 400,000 clones, approximately 79% seen once. Material for sequencing was memory CD4+ T cells sorted from blood. Subset given: CD45RA-negative fraction. The sequence was collected from a man aged 25-40 years in good health. V and J are TRBV19 and TRBJ1-5, with D possibly TRBD1 on 6 matching bases. Here the CDR3 reads CASRPRGGSNQPQHF. The CDR3 DNA reads as TGTGCCAGTAGGCCCAGGGGTGGGAGCAATCAGCCCCAGCATTTT.